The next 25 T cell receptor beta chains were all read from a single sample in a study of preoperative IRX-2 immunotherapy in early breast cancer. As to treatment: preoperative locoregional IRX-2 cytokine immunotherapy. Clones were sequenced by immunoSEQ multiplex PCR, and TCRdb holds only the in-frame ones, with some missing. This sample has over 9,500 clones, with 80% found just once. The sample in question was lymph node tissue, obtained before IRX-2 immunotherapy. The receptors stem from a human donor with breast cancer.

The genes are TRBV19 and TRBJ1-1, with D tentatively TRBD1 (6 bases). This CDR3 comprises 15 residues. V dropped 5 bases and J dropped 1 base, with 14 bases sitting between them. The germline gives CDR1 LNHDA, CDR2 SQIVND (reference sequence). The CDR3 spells CASSARGGQNTEAFF. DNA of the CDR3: TGTGCCAGTAGTGCTAGAGGGGGACAGAACACTGAAGCTTTCTTT.

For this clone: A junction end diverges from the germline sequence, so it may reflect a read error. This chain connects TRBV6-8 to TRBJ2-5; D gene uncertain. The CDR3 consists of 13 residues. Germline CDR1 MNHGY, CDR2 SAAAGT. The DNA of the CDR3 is TGTGCCATCAGTGTGGGCCTGGGAGAGACCCAGTACTTC. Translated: CAISVGLGETQYF.

CDR3 protein: CASRRLRPGTGRSGANVLTF. Here the CDR3 DNA reads TGTGCCAGCAGACGACTCCGTCCCGGGACAGGGCGCTCTGGGGCCAACGTCCTGACTTTC. J is TRBJ2-6 and V is TRBV6-8; 9 nucleotides agree with TRBD1. In germline, CDR1 is MNHGY, CDR2 SAAAGT. V lost 6 bases, J lost 0 bases, and 15 bases stayed unmatched. This CDR3 is 20 amino acids long.

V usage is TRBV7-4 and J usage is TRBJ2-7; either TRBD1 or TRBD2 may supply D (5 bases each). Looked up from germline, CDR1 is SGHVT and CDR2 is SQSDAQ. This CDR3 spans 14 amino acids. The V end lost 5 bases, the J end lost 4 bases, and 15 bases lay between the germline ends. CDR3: CASSLGTNVYEQYF. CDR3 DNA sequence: TGTGCCAGCAGCCTCGGGACGAACGTTTACGAGCAGTACTTC.

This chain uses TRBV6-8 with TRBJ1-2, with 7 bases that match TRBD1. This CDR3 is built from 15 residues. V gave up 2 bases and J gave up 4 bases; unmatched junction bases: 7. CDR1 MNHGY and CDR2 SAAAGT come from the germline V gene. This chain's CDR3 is CASSYQQGRSYGYTF. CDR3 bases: TGTGCCAGCAGTTACCAACAGGGGCGCTCCTATGGCTACACCTTC.

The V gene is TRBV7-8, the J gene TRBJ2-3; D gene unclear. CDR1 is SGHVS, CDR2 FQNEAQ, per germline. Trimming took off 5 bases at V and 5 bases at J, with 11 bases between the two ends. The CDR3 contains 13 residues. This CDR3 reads CASSQGERDTQYF. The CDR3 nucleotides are TGTGCCAGCAGCCAAGGTGAGAGAGATACGCAGTATTTT.

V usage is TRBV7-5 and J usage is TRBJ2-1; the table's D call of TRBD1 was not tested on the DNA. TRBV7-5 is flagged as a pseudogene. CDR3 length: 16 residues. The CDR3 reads CASSRSGTGGKNEQFF. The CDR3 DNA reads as TGTGCCAGCAGCCGATCCGGGACAGGGGGAAAAAATGAGCAGTTCTTC.

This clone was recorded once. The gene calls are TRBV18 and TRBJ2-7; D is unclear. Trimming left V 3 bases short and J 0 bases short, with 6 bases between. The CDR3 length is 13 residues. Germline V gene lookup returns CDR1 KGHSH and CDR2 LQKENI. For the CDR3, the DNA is TGTGCCAGCTCACCCCAGGCCTCCTACGAGCAGTACTTC. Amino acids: CASSPQASYEQYF.

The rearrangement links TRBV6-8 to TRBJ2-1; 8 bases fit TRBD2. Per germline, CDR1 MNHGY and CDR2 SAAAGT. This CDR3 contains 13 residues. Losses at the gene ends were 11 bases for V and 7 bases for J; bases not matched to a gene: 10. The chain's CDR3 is CACQLTGGNEQFF. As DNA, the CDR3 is TGTGCCTGTCAGCTAACGGGAGGGAATGAGCAGTTCTTC.

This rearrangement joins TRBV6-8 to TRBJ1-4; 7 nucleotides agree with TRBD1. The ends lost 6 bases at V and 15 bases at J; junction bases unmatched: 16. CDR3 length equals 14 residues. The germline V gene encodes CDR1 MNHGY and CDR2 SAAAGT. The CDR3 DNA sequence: TGTGCCAGCAGAGCCGGGACAGACTATACTAGGGTGTTTTTT. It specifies CASRAGTDYTRVFF.

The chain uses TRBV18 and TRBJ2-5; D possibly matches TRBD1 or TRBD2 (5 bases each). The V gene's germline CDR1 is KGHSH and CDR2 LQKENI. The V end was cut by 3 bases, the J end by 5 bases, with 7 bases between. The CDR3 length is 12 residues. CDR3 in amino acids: CASSPRGETQYF. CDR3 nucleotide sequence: TGTGCCAGCTCACCTCGGGGCGAGACCCAGTACTTC.

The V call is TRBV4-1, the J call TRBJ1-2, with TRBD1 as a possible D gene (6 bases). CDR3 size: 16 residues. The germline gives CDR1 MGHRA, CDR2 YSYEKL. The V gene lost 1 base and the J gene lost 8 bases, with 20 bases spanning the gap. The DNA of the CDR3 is TGCGCCAGCAGCCAAGCCCCGACAGGCGGGCTTGGAGGCTACACCTTC. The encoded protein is CASSQAPTGGLGGYTF.

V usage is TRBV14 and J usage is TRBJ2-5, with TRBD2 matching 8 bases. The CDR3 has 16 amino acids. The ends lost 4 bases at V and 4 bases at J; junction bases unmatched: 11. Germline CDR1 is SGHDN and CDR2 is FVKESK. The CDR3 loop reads CASSPQITAGGETQYF. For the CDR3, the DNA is TGTGCCAGCAGCCCTCAAATTACCGCGGGAGGAGAGACCCAGTACTTC.

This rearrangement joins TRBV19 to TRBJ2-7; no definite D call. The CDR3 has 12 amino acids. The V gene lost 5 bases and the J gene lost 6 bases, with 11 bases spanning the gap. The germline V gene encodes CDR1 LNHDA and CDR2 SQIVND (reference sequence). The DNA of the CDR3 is TGTGCCAGTAGTTCGGGTTCTGGCGAGCAGTACTTC. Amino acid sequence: CASSSGSGEQYF.

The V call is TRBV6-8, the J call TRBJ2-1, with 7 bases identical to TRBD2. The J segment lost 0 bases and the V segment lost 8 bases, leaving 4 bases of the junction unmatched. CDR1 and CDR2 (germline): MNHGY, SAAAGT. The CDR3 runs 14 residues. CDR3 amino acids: CASHLAGSYNEQFF. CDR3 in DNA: TGTGCCAGCCATTTAGCGGGCTCCTACAATGAGCAGTTCTTC.

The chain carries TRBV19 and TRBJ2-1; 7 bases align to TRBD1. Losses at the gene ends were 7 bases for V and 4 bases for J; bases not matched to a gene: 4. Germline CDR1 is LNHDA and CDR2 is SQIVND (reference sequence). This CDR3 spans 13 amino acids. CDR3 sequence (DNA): TGTGCCAGTACGGGACAGTTATACAATGAGCAGTTCTTC. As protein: CASTGQLYNEQFF.

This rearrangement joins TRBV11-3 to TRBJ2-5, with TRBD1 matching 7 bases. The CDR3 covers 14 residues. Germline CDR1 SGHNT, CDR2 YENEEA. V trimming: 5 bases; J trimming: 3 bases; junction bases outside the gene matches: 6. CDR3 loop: CASSGGQREETQYF. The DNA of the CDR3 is TGTGCCAGCAGCGGGGGACAGAGGGAAGAGACCCAGTACTTC.

Here the CDR3 reads CASSPTGGLSYYGYTF. CDR3 in DNA: TGTGCCAGTAGTCCTACAGGGGGATTGTCGTACTATGGCTACACCTTC. The J gene is TRBJ1-2, the V gene TRBV19; 8 bases are a match to TRBD1. Per the germline V gene, CDR1 is LNHDA and CDR2 is SQIVND (reference sequence). The CDR3 covers 16 residues. The V segment lost 5 bases and the J segment 3 bases; nucleotides outside the gene matches: 11.

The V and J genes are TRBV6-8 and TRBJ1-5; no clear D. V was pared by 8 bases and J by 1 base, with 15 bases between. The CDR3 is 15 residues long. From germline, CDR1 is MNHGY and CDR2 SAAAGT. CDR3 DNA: TGTGCCAGCTCAGGATTACGGGTGAGCAATCAGCCCCAGCATTTT. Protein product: CASSGLRVSNQPQHF.

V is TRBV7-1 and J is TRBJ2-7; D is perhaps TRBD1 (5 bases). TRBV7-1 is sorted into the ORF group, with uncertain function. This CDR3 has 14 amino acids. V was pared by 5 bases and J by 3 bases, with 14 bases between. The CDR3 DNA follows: TGTGCCAGCAGCCCAGGGCCAGCCGTCTACGAGCAGTACTTC. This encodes CASSPGPAVYEQYF.

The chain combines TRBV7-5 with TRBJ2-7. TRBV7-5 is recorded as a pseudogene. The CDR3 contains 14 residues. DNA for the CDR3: TGTGCCAGCAGCCAATTGGGGGTTACGTACGAGCAGTACTTC. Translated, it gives CASSQLGVTYEQYF.

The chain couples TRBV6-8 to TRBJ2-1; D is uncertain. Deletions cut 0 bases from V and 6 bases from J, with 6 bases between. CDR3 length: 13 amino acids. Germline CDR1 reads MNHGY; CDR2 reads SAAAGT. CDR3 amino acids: CASSYSSGNEQFF. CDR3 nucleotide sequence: TGTGCCAGCAGTTACTCTTCGGGCAATGAGCAGTTCTTC.

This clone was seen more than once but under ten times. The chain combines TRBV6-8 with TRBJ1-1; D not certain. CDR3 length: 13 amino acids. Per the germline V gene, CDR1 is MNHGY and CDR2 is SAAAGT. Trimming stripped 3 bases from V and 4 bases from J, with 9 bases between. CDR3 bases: TGTGCCAGCAGTTATAATCCGGGCACTGAAGCTTTCTTT. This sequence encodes CASSYNPGTEAFF.

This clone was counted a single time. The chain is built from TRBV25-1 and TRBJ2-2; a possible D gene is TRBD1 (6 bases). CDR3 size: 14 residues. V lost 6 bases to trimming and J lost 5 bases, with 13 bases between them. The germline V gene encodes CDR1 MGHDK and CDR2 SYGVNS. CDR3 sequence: CASSRTAKTGELFF. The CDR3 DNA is TGTGCCAGCAGCAGGACAGCTAAAACCGGGGAGCTGTTTTTT.

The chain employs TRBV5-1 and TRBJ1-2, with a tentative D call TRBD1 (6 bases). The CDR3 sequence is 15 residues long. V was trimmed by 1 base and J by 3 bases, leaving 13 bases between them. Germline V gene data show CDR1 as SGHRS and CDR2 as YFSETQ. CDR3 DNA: TGCGCCAGCAGCTTGTGGTCGGGGGCGGACTATGGCTACACCTTC. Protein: CASSLWSGADYGYTF.